This TCR beta chain was identified during a study of blood T cell repertoires in COVID-19. Study at large: There were acute and convalescent COVID-19 samples, and they came from the United States, Italy and Spain.

Under the authors' procedure: Reference gene primer amplification yielded estimated nucleated cell counts. Method: immunoSEQ multiplex PCR; TCRdb's copy keeps in-frame clones and lacks some. Clone size and V and J calls were adopted from that table, with D and trimming inferred from the DNA. Of 55,000 to 70,000 clones listed, 85% to 90% were seen once; the top ten hold more than 3.5%. The CDR3 loop spans 14 amino acids. V dropped 0 bases and J dropped 2; count of bases not matched to a gene: 0. Germline CDR1 SNHLY, CDR2 FYNNEI. What was sequenced was peripheral blood. The chain uses TRBV2 and TRBJ1-2; 7 nucleotides align to TRBD1. The TCR was taken from a man between 45 and 60 years old with acute or convalescent COVID-19. CDR3 residues: CASSEATGNYGYTF. DNA for the CDR3: TGTGCCAGCAGTGAAGCGACAGGGAACTATGGCTACACCTTC.